This T cell receptor (beta chain) was captured in a study of early T cells in non-severe SARS-CoV-2 infection. Germline values: CDR1 KGHDR, CDR2 SFDVKD. J was trimmed by 5 bases and V by 5 bases; bases with no gene match: 7. The CDR3 has 15 residues. Concerning this clonotype itself: Its specificity is not known.

The study's findings and limits: The matching step, a VDJdb search, favored anti-spike CD8 responses and missed private and CD4 specificities.

TCRdb re-analysed the 5' RACE reads in MiXCR, keeping a single row per CDR3 protein. Of around 52,000 distinct CDR3 sequences in the sample, roughly 12% were seen once. The chain carries TRBV24-1 and TRBJ2-3; 9 bases line up with TRBD1. The origin of this receptor is an adult who was a healthcare worker with PCR-confirmed SARS-CoV-2 infection or an uninfected control (not recorded which). Input material: whole blood. The CDR3 loop reads CATSVVTGGIDTQYF. The DNA of the CDR3 is TGTGCCACCAGTGTGGTGACAGGGGGAATAGATACGCAGTATTTT.